This TCR beta chain came from a study of blood T cell repertoires in COVID-19. Sequencing used immunoSEQ multiplex PCR; TCRdb keeps in-frame clones, though not all of them. The top ten hold approximately 1.2% of the sample, which has approximately 200,000 clones, about 80% seen once. This CDR3 contains 16 residues. Cohorts were assigned according to the clinical history that participants reported. The sequencing input was PBMCs or T cells enriched from blood (not recorded which). This TCR was recovered from a woman aged 40 to 50 with acute COVID-19. J is TRBJ1-2 and V is TRBV1. TRBV1 is designated a pseudogene. The CDR3, as DNA: TGCACCAGCAGCCAAGATAATCGAGATGATATATATGGCTACACCTTC. This translates into CTSSQDNRDDIYGYTF.